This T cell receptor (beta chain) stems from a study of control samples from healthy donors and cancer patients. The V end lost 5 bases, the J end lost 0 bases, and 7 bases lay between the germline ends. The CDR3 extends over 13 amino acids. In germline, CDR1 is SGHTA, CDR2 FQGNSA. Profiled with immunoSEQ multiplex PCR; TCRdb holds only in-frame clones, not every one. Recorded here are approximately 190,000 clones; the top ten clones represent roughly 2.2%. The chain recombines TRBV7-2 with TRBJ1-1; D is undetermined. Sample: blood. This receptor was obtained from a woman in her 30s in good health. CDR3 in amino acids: CASSHTVNTEAFF. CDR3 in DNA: TGTGCCAGCAGCCATACAGTGAACACTGAAGCTTTCTTT.